The 9 T cell receptor beta chains below all came from one sample that was sequenced in a study of shared clonotypes between healthy human individuals. Only in-frame clones appear in the TCRdb table, and some are missing; sequencing was by immunoSEQ multiplex PCR. The sample has millions of clones; about 95% are singletons. Naive CD8 cells lacked CD45RO and underwent positive selection for CCR7, leaving out terminally differentiated effector memory CD45RA+ cells. The sequenced sample was naive CD8+ T cells sorted from blood. The receptor set was obtained from a man younger than 30 in good health.

The CDR3 DNA sequence: TGTGCCAGCAGCGTAGAAGATGGGGGCTACTACGAGCAGTACTTC. Protein sequence: CASSVEDGGYYEQYF. The V call is TRBV9, the J call TRBJ2-7; D perhaps matches TRBD1 (6 bases). CDR1 and CDR2 from the germline V gene are SGDLS and YYNGEE. The CDR3 runs to 15 residues. The ends were cut back, 0 bases at V and 3 bases at J, with 13 bases in the middle.

The chain has TRBV5-1 and TRBJ2-2; D remains ambiguous. The CDR3 totals 15 residues. Trimming shortened V by 2 bases and J by 0 bases, and 8 bases separated the two germline ends. Germline values: CDR1 SGHRS, CDR2 YFSETQ. This CDR3 reads CASSFRQSNTGELFF. The CDR3, as DNA: TGCGCCAGCAGCTTCCGTCAGTCGAACACCGGGGAGCTGTTTTTT.

The chain is built from TRBV6-1 and TRBJ2-2; 10 nucleotides line up with TRBD1. J was trimmed by 10 bases and V by 6 bases; bases with no gene match: 11. The CDR3 spans 15 residues. Germline CDR1 reads MNHNS; CDR2 reads SASEGT. The CDR3 region is CASSQTDRGPPELFF. CDR3 DNA sequence: TGTGCCAGCAGCCAGACAGACAGGGGGCCCCCGGAGCTGTTTTTT.

Only one count was recorded for this clone. This chain uses TRBV11-2 with TRBJ1-2; D is ambiguous. CDR1 and CDR2 from the germline V gene are SGHAT and FQNNGV. The CDR3 spans 15 residues. V shed 1 base and J shed 0 bases, with 9 bases lying between them. CDR3 protein: CASSLVEESNYGYTF. CDR3 bases: TGTGCCAGCAGCTTAGTAGAAGAATCTAACTATGGCTACACCTTC. Full variable domain (remainder filled in from reference TRBV11-2 and TRBJ1-2): EAGVAQSPRYKIIEKRQSVAFWCNPISGHATLYWYQQILGQGPKLLIQFQNNGVVDDSQLPKDRFSAERLKGVDSTLKIQPAKLEDSAVYLCASSLVEESNYGYTFGSGTRLTVV.

The rearrangement joins TRBV5-4 to TRBJ2-5; D may be TRBD2 (5 bases). Germline V lookup: CDR1 SGHNT, CDR2 YYREEE (reference sequence). V lost 4 bases to trimming and J lost 1 base, with 14 bases between them. The CDR3 has 15 residues. In DNA form, the CDR3 reads TGTGCCAGCAGCCTTGGCGGTGGACTCCAAGAGACCCAGTACTTC. Its protein product is CASSLGGGLQETQYF.

The genes are TRBV2 and TRBJ2-7; 8 positions agree with TRBD2. With V trimmed by 10 bases and J by 7 bases, 9 bases remained unmatched. Germline CDR1 SNHLY, CDR2 FYNNEI. CDR3 length equals 12 residues. The CDR3 nucleotides read TGTGCCACCGGGGGGGACAAAAGTGAGCAGTACTTC. It codes for CATGGDKSEQYF.

The V gene is TRBV11-2, the J gene TRBJ1-4; D is possibly TRBD1 (5 bases). Germline V gene sequence: CDR1 SGHAT, CDR2 FQNNGV. This CDR3 contains 14 residues. V dropped 6 bases and J dropped 4 bases, with 12 bases sitting between them. In DNA form, the CDR3 reads TGTGCCAGCAGAGGGGCCGGCCGTAATGAAAAACTGTTTTTT. This sequence encodes CASRGAGRNEKLFF.

The chain carries TRBV11-2 and TRBJ2-3, with 8 bases lining up with TRBD2. V lost 5 bases, J lost 8 bases, and 6 bases stayed unmatched. The CDR3 consists of 13 residues. Germline CDR1 SGHAT, CDR2 FQNNGV. The CDR3, as DNA: TGTGCCAGCAGCCAAACTAGCGGTACTACGCAGTATTTT. This encodes CASSQTSGTTQYF. Looking up the rest from reference TRBV11-2 and TRBJ2-3 gives the full variable domain: EAGVAQSPRYKIIEKRQSVAFWCNPISGHATLYWYQQILGQGPKLLIQFQNNGVVDDSQLPKDRFSAERLKGVDSTLKIQPAKLEDSAVYLCASSQTSGTTQYFGPGTRLTVL.

The V and J genes are TRBV27 and TRBJ2-5; D is uncertain. The CDR3 runs to 16 residues. Deletions cut 5 bases from V and 0 bases from J, with 16 bases between. Germline V gene sequence: CDR1 MNHEY, CDR2 SMNVEV (reference sequence). The CDR3 DNA is TGTGCCAGCAGTCCCCAACGGGTGGCAGACCAAGAGACCCAGTACTTC. This sequence encodes CASSPQRVADQETQYF.